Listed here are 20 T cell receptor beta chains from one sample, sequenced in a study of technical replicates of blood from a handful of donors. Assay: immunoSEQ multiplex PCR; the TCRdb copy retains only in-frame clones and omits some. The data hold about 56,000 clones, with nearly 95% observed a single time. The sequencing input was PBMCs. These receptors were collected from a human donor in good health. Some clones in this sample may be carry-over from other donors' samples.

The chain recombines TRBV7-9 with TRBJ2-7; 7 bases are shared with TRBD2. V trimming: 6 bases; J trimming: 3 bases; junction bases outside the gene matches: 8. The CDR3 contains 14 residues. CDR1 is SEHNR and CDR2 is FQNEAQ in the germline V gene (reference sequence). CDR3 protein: CASSAGGSVYEQYF. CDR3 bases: TGTGCCAGCAGTGCGGGCGGGAGCGTCTACGAGCAGTACTTC. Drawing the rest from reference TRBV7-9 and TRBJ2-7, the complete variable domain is DTGVSQNPRHKITKRGQNVTFRCDPISEHNRLYWYRQTLGQGPEFLTYFQNEAQLEKSRLLSDRFSAERPKGSFSTLEIQRTEQGDSAMYLCASSAGGSVYEQYFGPGTRLTVT.

The CDR3: CATSRDRGTGNTIYF. The CDR3 nucleotides read TGTGCCACCAGCAGAGACAGGGGAACTGGAAACACCATATATTTT. The chain carries TRBV15 and TRBJ1-3, with D tentatively TRBD1 (6 bases). This CDR3 region has 15 residues. Per germline, CDR1 LNHNV and CDR2 YYDKDF (reference sequence). V was shortened by 0 bases and J by 2 bases, with 8 bases between the two germline ends.

The CDR3 DNA is TGTGCCAGCAGCTACACGCCCCGCGAGCAGTTCTTC. This sequence encodes CASSYTPREQFF. V and J are TRBV7-6 and TRBJ2-1; no clear D gene. The ends were cut back, 4 bases at V and 10 bases at J, with 11 bases in the middle. CDR3 length: 12 amino acids. Germline CDR1 reads SGHVS; CDR2 reads FNYEAQ.

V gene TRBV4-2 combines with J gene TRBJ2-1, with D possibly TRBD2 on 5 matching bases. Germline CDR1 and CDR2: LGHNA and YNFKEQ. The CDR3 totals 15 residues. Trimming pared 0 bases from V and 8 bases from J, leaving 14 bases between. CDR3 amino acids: CASSQELLGGDEQFF. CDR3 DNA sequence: TGTGCCAGCAGCCAAGAACTACTAGGTGGCGATGAGCAGTTCTTC.

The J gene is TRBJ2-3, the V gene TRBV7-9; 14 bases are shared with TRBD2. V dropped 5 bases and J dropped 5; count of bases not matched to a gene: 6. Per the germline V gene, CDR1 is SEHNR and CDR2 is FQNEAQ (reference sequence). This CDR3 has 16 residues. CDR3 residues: CASSQTSGGAEDTQYF. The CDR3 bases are TGTGCCAGCAGCCAGACTAGCGGGGGGGCGGAAGATACGCAGTATTTT. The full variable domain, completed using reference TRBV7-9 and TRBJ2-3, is DTGVSQNPRHKITKRGQNVTFRCDPISEHNRLYWYRQTLGQGPEFLTYFQNEAQLEKSRLLSDRFSAERPKGSFSTLEIQRTEQGDSAMYLCASSQTSGGAEDTQYFGPGTRLTVL.

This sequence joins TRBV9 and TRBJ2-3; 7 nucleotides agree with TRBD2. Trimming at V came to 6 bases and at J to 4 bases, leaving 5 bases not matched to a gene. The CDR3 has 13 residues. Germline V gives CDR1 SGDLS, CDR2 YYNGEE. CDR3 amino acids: CASKVGGADTQYF. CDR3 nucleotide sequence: TGTGCCAGCAAGGTGGGGGGGGCAGATACGCAGTATTTT.

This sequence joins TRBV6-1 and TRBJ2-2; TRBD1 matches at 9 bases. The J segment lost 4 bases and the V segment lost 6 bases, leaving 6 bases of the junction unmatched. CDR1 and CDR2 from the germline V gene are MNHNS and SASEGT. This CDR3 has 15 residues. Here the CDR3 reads CASRGDRAGTGELFF. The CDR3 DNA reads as TGTGCCAGCAGGGGGGACAGGGCGGGCACCGGGGAGCTGTTTTTT.

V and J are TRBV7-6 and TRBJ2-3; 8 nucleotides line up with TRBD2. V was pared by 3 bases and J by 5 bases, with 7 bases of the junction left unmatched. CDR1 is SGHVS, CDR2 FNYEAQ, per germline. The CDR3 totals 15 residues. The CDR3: CASSLVAGFVDTQYF. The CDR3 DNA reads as TGTGCCAGCAGCTTGGTAGCGGGATTTGTAGATACGCAGTATTTT.

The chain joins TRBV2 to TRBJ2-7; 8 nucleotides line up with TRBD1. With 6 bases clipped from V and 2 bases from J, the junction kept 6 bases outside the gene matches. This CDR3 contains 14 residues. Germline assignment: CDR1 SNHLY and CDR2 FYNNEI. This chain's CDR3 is CASSRQGQAYEQYF. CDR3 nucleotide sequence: TGTGCCAGCAGCCGACAGGGGCAGGCCTACGAGCAGTACTTC. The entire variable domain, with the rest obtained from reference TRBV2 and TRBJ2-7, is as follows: EPEVTQTPSHQVTQMGQEVILRCVPISNHLYFYWYRQILGQKVEFLVSFYNNEISEKSEIFDDQFSVERPDGSNFTLKIRSTKLEDSAMYFCASSRQGQAYEQYFGPGTRLTVT.

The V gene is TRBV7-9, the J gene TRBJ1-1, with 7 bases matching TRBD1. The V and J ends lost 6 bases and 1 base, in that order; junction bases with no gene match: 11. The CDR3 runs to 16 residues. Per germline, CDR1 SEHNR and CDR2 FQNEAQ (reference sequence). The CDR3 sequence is CASREDRSRSNTEAFF. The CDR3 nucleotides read TGTGCCAGCAGAGAGGACAGGTCGAGGTCGAACACTGAAGCTTTCTTT.

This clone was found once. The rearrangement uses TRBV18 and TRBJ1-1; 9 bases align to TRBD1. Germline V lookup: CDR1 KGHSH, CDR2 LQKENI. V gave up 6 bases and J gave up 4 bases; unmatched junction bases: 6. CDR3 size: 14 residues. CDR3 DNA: TGTGCCAGCTCTCCAGACAGGGGGGGCACTGAAGCTTTCTTT. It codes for CASSPDRGGTEAFF.

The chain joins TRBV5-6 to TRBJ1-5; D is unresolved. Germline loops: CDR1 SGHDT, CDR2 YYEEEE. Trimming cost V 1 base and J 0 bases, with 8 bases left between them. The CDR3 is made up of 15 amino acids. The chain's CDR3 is CASSLRSYSNQPQHF. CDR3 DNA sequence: TGTGCCAGCAGCTTGCGGTCATATAGCAATCAGCCCCAGCATTTT.

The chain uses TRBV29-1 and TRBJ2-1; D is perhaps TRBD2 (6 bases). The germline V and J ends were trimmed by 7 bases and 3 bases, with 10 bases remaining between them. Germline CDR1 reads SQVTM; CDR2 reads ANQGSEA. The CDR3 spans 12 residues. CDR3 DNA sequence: TGCAGCGCGGGGGACGGCTACAATGAGCAGTTCTTC. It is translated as CSAGDGYNEQFF.

In DNA form, the CDR3 reads TGTGCCAGCAGCCCCACGCCCGGGGGGGCCTACGAGCAGTACTTC. Its protein is CASSPTPGGAYEQYF. J is TRBJ2-7 and V is TRBV7-2; the match to TRBD2 covers 8 bases. CDR3 length equals 15 residues. Trimming removed 5 bases from V and 2 bases from J; junction bases left unmatched: 8. Per the germline V gene, CDR1 is SGHTA and CDR2 is FQGNSA. Combining the CDR3 with reference TRBV7-2 and TRBJ2-7 gives the whole variable domain GAGVSQSPSNKVTEKGKDVELRCDPISGHTALYWYRQSLGQGLEFLIYFQGNSAPDKSGLPSDRFSAERTGGSVSTLTIQRTQQEDSAVYLCASSPTPGGAYEQYFGPGTRLTVT.

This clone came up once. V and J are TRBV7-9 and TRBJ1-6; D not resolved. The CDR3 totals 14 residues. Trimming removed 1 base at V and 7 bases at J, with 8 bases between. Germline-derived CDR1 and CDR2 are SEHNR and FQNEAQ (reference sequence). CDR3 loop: CASSLGRPNSPLHF. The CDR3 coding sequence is TGTGCCAGCAGCTTAGGGCGGCCCAATTCACCCCTCCACTTT. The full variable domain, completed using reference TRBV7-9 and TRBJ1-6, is DTGVSQNPRHKITKRGQNVTFRCDPISEHNRLYWYRQTLGQGPEFLTYFQNEAQLEKSRLLSDRFSAERPKGSFSTLEIQRTEQGDSAMYLCASSLGRPNSPLHFGNGTRLTVT.

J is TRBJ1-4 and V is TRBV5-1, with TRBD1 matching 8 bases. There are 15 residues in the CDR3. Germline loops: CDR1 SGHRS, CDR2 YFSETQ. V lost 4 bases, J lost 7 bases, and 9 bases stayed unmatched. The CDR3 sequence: CASSPGGTGPEKLFF. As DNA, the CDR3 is TGCGCCAGCAGCCCCGGCGGGACAGGACCTGAAAAACTGTTTTTT.

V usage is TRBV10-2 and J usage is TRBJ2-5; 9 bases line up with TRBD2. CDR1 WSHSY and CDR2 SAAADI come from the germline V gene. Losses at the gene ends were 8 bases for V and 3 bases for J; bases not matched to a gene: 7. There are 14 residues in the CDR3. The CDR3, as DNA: TGCGCCAGCGCCTGGACTAGCGCCGAAGAGACCCAGTACTTC. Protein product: CASAWTSAEETQYF.

CDR3 sequence reads: CASSPRGLAGGRRLEQFF. The CDR3 nucleotides read TGTGCCAGCAGCCCTCGGGGACTAGCGGGGGGGCGGAGGCTCGAGCAGTTCTTC. The chain employs TRBV27 and TRBJ2-1; 16 positions agree with TRBD2. Trimming cost V 6 bases and J 10 bases; bases outside gene matches: 15. Germline values: CDR1 MNHEY, CDR2 SMNVEV (reference sequence). The CDR3 runs 18 residues.

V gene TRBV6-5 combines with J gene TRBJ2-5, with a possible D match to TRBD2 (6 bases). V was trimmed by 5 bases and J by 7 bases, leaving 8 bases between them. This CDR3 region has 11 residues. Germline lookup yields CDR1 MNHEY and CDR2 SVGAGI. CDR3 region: CASSDGGTQYF. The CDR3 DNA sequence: TGTGCCAGCAGTGACGGGGGGACCCAGTACTTC.

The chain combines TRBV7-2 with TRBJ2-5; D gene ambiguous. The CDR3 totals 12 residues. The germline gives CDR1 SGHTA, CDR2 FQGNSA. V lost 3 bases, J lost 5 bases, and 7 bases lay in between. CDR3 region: CASSFRRETQYF. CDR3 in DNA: TGTGCCAGCAGCTTCCGTCGGGAGACCCAGTACTTC.